This entry lists 17 T cell receptor beta chains sequenced from one sample in a study of CD8 T cells in Susac syndrome. RNA in amounts of roughly 0.45 to 1 ug was reverse transcribed with random hexamers. TCRdb re-called the immunoSEQ multiplex PCR reads with MiXCR, one entry per CDR3 protein. The sample shows about 60,000 distinct CDR3 sequences, more than 90% of them seen only once. The material sequenced was CD8+ T cells from PBMCs. These receptors were collected from a human donor in good health.

The chain is built from TRBV15 and TRBJ1-2; 9 nucleotides line up with TRBD1. The CDR3 covers 15 residues. Germline CDR1 is LNHNV and CDR2 is YYDKDF (reference sequence). With V trimmed by 5 bases and J by 5 bases, 9 bases remained unmatched. Written as DNA, the CDR3 is TGTGCCACCAGCCAGGGGACAGGGCCAGTTTATGGCTACACCTTC. This codes for CATSQGTGPVYGYTF.

The chain has TRBV19 and TRBJ2-7; possibly TRBD1 for D (6 bases). Trimming pared 5 bases from V and 2 bases from J, leaving 10 bases between. This CDR3 has 13 residues. The germline V gene encodes CDR1 LNHDA and CDR2 SQIVND (reference sequence). The CDR3 DNA reads as TGTGCCAGTAGTCAGACAGGAGCCTACGAGCAGTACTTC. Protein sequence: CASSQTGAYEQYF. Full variable domain (missing parts from reference TRBV19 and TRBJ2-7): DGGITQSPKYLFRKEGQNVTLSCEQNLNHDAMYWYRQDPGQGLRLIYYSQIVNDFQKGDIAEGYSVSREKKESFPLTVTSAQKNPTAFYLCASSQTGAYEQYFGPGTRLTVT.

As regards this clonotype: At one end, the junction sequence differs from germline, possibly due to a read error. V is TRBV6-2 or TRBV6-3 and J is TRBJ1-6; no firm D call. The CDR3 has 16 residues. Germline assignment: CDR1 MNHEY and CDR2 SVGEGT. CDR3 region: CANQTMDPRYDSPLHF. The CDR3 DNA sequence: TGTGCCAATCAGACTATGGATCCACGCTATGATTCACCCCTCCACTTT.

In this sample, this clonotype turned up once. The chain joins TRBV4-1 to TRBJ1-1; D gene ambiguous. The CDR3 has 15 residues. Germline values: CDR1 MGHRA, CDR2 YSYEKL. Between the trimmed V and J ends, which lost 5 bases and 5 bases, there was a span of 18 bases. CDR3 amino acids: CASSSRAGRWTEAFF. In nucleotides, the CDR3 is TGCGCCAGCAGCTCCCGCGCTGGAAGATGGACTGAAGCTTTCTTT.

The chain recombines TRBV12-3 or TRBV12-4 with TRBJ2-3; 12 nucleotides line up with TRBD2. With V trimmed by 2 bases and J by 5 bases, 5 bases remained unmatched. The CDR3 contains 16 residues. Written as DNA, the CDR3 is TGTGCCAGCAGTTTACTAGCGGGGGGGCCTGGAGATACGCAGTATTTT. Protein: CASSLLAGGPGDTQYF.

This chain uses TRBV13 with TRBJ2-1, with D uncertain. V was shortened by 1 base and J by 0 bases, with 10 bases between the two germline ends. This CDR3 is 16 amino acids long. Germline values: CDR1 PRHDT, CDR2 FYEKMQ (reference sequence). The CDR3 bases are TGTGCCAGCAGCTTAGAGCCAGCCAGCTCCTACAATGAGCAGTTCTTC. Residues: CASSLEPASSYNEQFF.

The chain recombines TRBV4-1 with TRBJ2-2; TRBD2 matches 11 bases. Trimming removed 0 bases from V and 1 base from J; junction bases left unmatched: 7. The CDR3 totals 19 residues. Germline V gene sequence: CDR1 MGHRA, CDR2 YSYEKL. The CDR3 loop reads CASSQDLASGGRNTGELFF. The CDR3 region has the DNA TGCGCCAGCAGCCAAGATCTTGCTAGCGGGGGGAGGAACACCGGGGAGCTGTTTTTT.

The V and J genes are TRBV10-3 and TRBJ2-7; tentatively, D is TRBD2 (7 bases). Germline V gives CDR1 ENHRY, CDR2 SYGVKD. The CDR3 is 13 residues long. The V and J ends lost 4 bases and 5 bases respectively, with 12 bases between them. In DNA form, the CDR3 reads TGTGCCATCAGTGCGGGGGCGGGGGACGAGCAGTACTTC. It yields the protein CAISAGAGDEQYF.

V gene TRBV6-5 combines with J gene TRBJ1-1; 7 nucleotides align to TRBD1. The V gene end was trimmed by 3 bases and the J gene end by 4 bases; junction bases not matched to a gene: 5. Germline V gene data show CDR1 as MNHEY and CDR2 as SVGAGI. The length of the CDR3 is 14 residues. CDR3 loop: CASSYVDRSTEAFF. The CDR3 DNA sequence: TGTGCCAGCAGTTATGTGGACAGGAGCACTGAAGCTTTCTTT.

CDR3: CASSDNNEQFF. For the CDR3, the DNA is TGTGCCAGCAGCGATAACAATGAGCAGTTCTTC. The chain recombines TRBV9 with TRBJ2-1; no firm D call. V dropped 3 bases and J dropped 5 bases, with 3 bases sitting between them. Per germline, CDR1 SGDLS and CDR2 YYNGEE. CDR3 length: 11 residues.

This clonotype showed up just once. The chain employs TRBV13 and TRBJ2-3, with D perhaps matching TRBD2 (6 bases). The germline CDR1 and CDR2 sequences are PRHDT and FYEKMQ (reference sequence). The V end was cut by 5 bases, the J end by 5 bases, with 17 bases between. CDR3 size: 15 residues. The CDR3: CASSPQGWGEDTQYF. CDR3 DNA sequence: TGTGCCAGCAGCCCCCAAGGGTGGGGGGAAGATACGCAGTATTTT.

This clonotype was observed a single time. The V gene is TRBV3-1, the J gene TRBJ1-4; D may be TRBD1 (5 bases). The CDR3 has 14 residues. Germline CDR1 reads LGHDT; CDR2 reads YNNKEL (reference sequence). V lost 4 bases to trimming and J lost 6 bases, with 12 bases between them. The CDR3 here is CASSRDGPYEKLFF. CDR3 DNA sequence: TGTGCCAGCAGCCGGGACGGACCTTATGAAAAACTGTTTTTT.

The J gene is TRBJ1-1, the V gene TRBV6-5, with D maybe TRBD1 (5 bases). The length of the CDR3 is 14 residues. Germline CDR1 and CDR2: MNHEY and SVGAGI. The V end lost 6 bases, the J end lost 1 base, and 12 bases lay between the germline ends. The CDR3: CASRPGQGNTEAFF. CDR3 DNA: TGTGCCAGCAGGCCCGGTCAGGGGAACACTGAAGCTTTCTTT.

The rearrangement uses TRBV12-5 and TRBJ1-1; tentatively, D is TRBD1 (6 bases). CDR3 length: 13 residues. The germline V gene encodes CDR1 LGHNT and CDR2 FRNRAP. Trimming shortened V by 4 bases and J by 7 bases, and 13 bases separated the two germline ends. This CDR3 is CASGSNRVGEAFF. CDR3 nucleotides: TGTGCTAGTGGTTCCAACAGGGTTGGTGAAGCTTTCTTT.

The J gene is TRBJ1-1, the V gene TRBV6-5; D remains unclear. V was shortened by 6 bases and J by 6 bases, with 11 bases between the two germline ends. This CDR3 contains 12 residues. Germline CDR1 and CDR2: MNHEY and SVGAGI. CDR3 nucleotides: TGTGCCAGCAGGGATCCGGGAGCTGAAGCTTTCTTT. It is translated as CASRDPGAEAFF.

The chain has TRBV9 and TRBJ1-1, with a tentative D call TRBD1 (5 bases). Trimming pared 0 bases from V and 4 bases from J, leaving 13 bases between. Germline V gene sequence: CDR1 SGDLS, CDR2 YYNGEE. The length of the CDR3 is 15 residues. The CDR3 loop reads CASSVEGDWATEAFF. The CDR3 DNA follows: TGTGCCAGCAGCGTAGAAGGGGATTGGGCCACTGAAGCTTTCTTT.

The V and J genes are TRBV9 and TRBJ2-3; 8 bases line up with TRBD1. CDR1 and CDR2 from the germline V gene are SGDLS and YYNGEE. There are 17 residues in the CDR3. V dropped 1 base and J dropped 0; count of bases not matched to a gene: 7. The CDR3 DNA sequence: TGTGCCAGCAGCGTATTCCCCGGACAGGGTAGCACAGATACGCAGTATTTT. It encodes CASSVFPGQGSTDTQYF.